Listed here is a single T cell receptor beta chain. This clone's antigen is unknown. Per-base quality was not reported, and no clone a single base away is much larger than it. This sample was included in a study of cytomegalovirus exposure and HLA in healthy donors (dated by TCRdb to the late 2010s). Context from the whole study: An earlier analysis of some 600 of the donors reported 250 to 350 Gb of sequence data and roughly 120 million unique TCR beta sequences obtained from about 170 million T cells. The study combined high-throughput TCR immunosequencing, statistical association of individual TCRs with disease status, and machine learning to predict cytomegalovirus infection status. Four to six DR-DQ haplotypes were handled as single units for association and clustering, since linkage in the cohort was strong. Donor age, sex, ethnicity and CMV serostatus were collected together with the repertoire data. An early release covering over 500 HLA-typed donors comprised about 310 gigabases of sequencing data and tens of millions of unique TCR sequences. To decide whether each TCR beta V gene segment behaved as functional or pseudogenic, an earlier analysis of some 600 of the donors relied on high-throughput TCR beta sequencing. The study aimed to test whether signatures of past pathogen exposure could be identified by cataloging public T cell receptors. Among under 450 genotyped donors of the cohort, an average of roughly 240,000 unique TCR beta nucleotide sequences were sequenced per donor, about a sixth of them non-productive. All discovery cohort repertoires had been generated using a single sequencing platform. Typing coverage varied by locus: about 629-640 donors for A, B, C, DRB1 and DQB1; around 560 for DQA1; about 600 for DPA1; roughly 470 for DPB1. The study profiled the T cell repertoires of hundreds of subjects by immunosequencing and related them to cytomegalovirus serostatus. A separate validation cohort of roughly 120 different subjects was used in addition to the 666-subject first cohort. The later analysis used no new phenotypic data to find candidate immune exposures, relying instead on TCR beta sequences and their occurrence across donors. A later genetic analysis used genome-wide SNP genotypes for about 60% of the 666 donors, treating that subset as a discovery cohort. Class I and class II HLA loci were covered by the typing at four-digit resolution. Of the roughly 400 genotyped donors, about 80% fell in the genetic ancestry cluster associated with self-reported Caucasian donors. In a later analysis, previously published TCR beta repertoires from 670 or so donors were re-analyzed and high-resolution HLA genotyping was added so that TCR occurrence patterns could be studied. Broad study findings and their caveats: Because some donors lacked HLA typing at each locus, the association tests relied only on the typed subset. The study gave a list of around 170 TCR beta chains associated with cytomegalovirus. Assigning TCR associations to individual alleles was difficult when HLA alleles, especially DR and DQ, strongly co-occurred. A later analysis reported that several top co-occurrence clusters appeared linked to parvovirus B19, influenza, CMV and Epstein-Barr virus. Three of the identified cytomegalovirus-associated TCR beta chains were confirmed in vitro to be specific for cytomegalovirus antigens. Because counts were too low, fewer than 20 rarely observed V segments, including chromosome 9 orphons, were excluded from the earlier analysis of some 540 of the donors. Cytomegalovirus status was reported to be diagnosed by the classifier with high specificity and sensitivity in both the original and validation cohorts. In a later analysis, TCR association rates were found to vary across HLA loci, with the most associated TCRs seen for DRB1 alleles and the fewest for HLA-C alleles. A later genetic analysis reported fewer N-insertions in productive TCRs among donors in an Asian-associated ancestry cluster than the roughly 690-donor mean. A later analysis associated 15,000 to 20,000 TCR beta sequences with specific HLA alleles at a false discovery rate of 0.05. According to the authors, the approach could potentially be generalized to other disease states and immunological phenotypes. Sequencing depth was assumed to be roughly uniform across donors in the presence/absence analyses, though that assumption may not hold. Linkage disequilibrium might explain the correlated functional status among segregating V segments, but an unknown experimental factor could not be ruled out. V-gene and J-gene trimming of TCR beta chains was associated with a missense DCLRE1C variant in a later genetic analysis, and the association was replicated in an independent cohort. A cluster of highly shared sequence variants was judged likely to be a technical artifact of the sequencing pipeline. The only immune exposure information available for the cohort was CMV serostatus. Compared with equally common non-associated chains, HLA-associated TCR beta chains in a later analysis were more clonally expanded and had lower generation probabilities. The cohort was sequenced for TCR beta chains only, and without alpha or paired-chain data the features that could be detected were limited. In a later analysis, most CMV-associated TCR beta chains were found to appear HLA-restricted, with HLA associations seemingly driven largely by CMV exposure. A further reported finding was that TCR beta sequences accurately predicted the HLA-A and HLA-B alleles for most subjects in the first cohort. While some public TCRs were present in many individuals, most TCR sequences turned up only very rarely across donors. An earlier analysis of around 500 of the donors showed that most TCR beta V segments appeared in productive rearrangements either about 90% or about 30% of the time, which broadly matched IMGT annotations.

In total, about 650 healthy bone marrow donors made up the cohort. At the time of sampling, every cohort member was nominally healthy, though immune exposures that went unrecorded were likely present. The donor was CMV seropositive and was included in the group of 289 seropositive cohort members. A peripheral blood sample was collected from each donor, and TCR beta sequencing was performed on peripheral blood mononuclear cells. Genomic DNA extraction from the blood cell samples was performed with the Qiagen DNeasy Blood Extraction Kit. Receptors were amplified or captured by the immunoSEQ multiplex PCR assay. For the multiplex PCR, a mixture combining 60 forward primers for TCR Vbeta segments and 13 reverse primers for TCR Jbeta segments was used. Amplification of the CDR3 region of rearranged TCR beta genes was performed with a multiplex PCR assay on genomic DNA. The amplified TCR beta libraries were sequenced on the Illumina HiSeq System as 87-base-pair reads. As for how the authors treated the data: In a later analysis, tens of millions of unique TCR beta chains were counted across the approximately 640 repertoires, and roughly 11 million of these chains were shared by at least two donors. Raw reads were error-corrected and collapsed into unique sequences with a nearest-neighbor algorithm that merged closely related sequences to remove PCR and sequencing errors. V, D and J gene segments were assigned by aligning CDR3 sequences to IMGT reference sequences. For a sequence to be retained, a match of at least six nucleotides was required to both a V gene segment and a J gene segment. A rearrangement counted as productive if the CDR3 had no stop codons and remained in frame with V and J, and every other rearrangement counted as non-productive. Following IMGT convention, CDR3 was defined as the stretch from the second conserved V-encoded cysteine up to the conserved J-encoded phenylalanine. In an earlier analysis of roughly 580 of the donors, sequences lacking an unambiguous match to a single V gene segment were excluded. An earlier analysis of 500 to 600 of the donors classified V segments as functional when productive rearrangements were above 56.7% and as segregating when the standard deviation between donors was above 5%. A statistical classification framework was built for diagnosing cytomegalovirus status from the catalog of TCR beta chain sequences. A later analysis assigned V and J genes by comparing TCR nucleotide sequences with IMGT/GENE-DB human TR gene sequences. In a later analysis, CDR3 sequences and most-parsimonious VDJ recombination scenarios were assigned using the TCRdist pipeline. In a later analysis, each TCR beta chain was defined by its CDR3 amino acid sequence together with its V-gene family, and reads lacking a unique V-gene family were excluded. To address suspected cross-contamination and a sequencing artifact, a later analysis removed over 500 highly shared, low-generation-probability nucleotide sequences. For each public chain, a later analysis derived a clonal expansion index from normalized ranks of inferred template counts within each repertoire. In a later analysis, generation probabilities were computed using a VDJ recombination model fitted to out-of-frame rearrangements, and the results were checked against IGoR. In a later analysis, TCR-TCR, TCR-HLA and TCR-CMV co-occurrence was scored with hypergeometric tests, and a repertoire-size bias correction was applied to TCR pairs. False discovery rates were estimated in a later analysis by permuting HLA or CMV assignments 20 times. In a later analysis, co-occurring TCRs were grouped using DBSCAN, and TCRdist sequence similarity was added for clustering within HLA-allele-positive subsets. For co-occurrence clustering, repertoires with fewer than 30,000 or more than 120,000 public chains were excluded, along with about five repertoires with anomalous nucleotide sharing. TCRdb stores this immuneACCESS table with in-frame sequences only. Part of the clones is absent; in the studies checked, under half of the shortfall reflects unresolved V genes, and no reason is known for the rest. The V and J calls and clone size are taken from that table; D and trimming were inferred from the DNA. In this sample the table shows 60,000 or so clones, around 77% of which occur a single time. The ten most abundant clones make up approximately 3.3% of the sample.

The origin of this receptor is a woman between 40 and 50 years old in good health and CMV-seropositive. The specimen sequenced was PBMCs.

The DNA is TGTGCCAGCAGCTTAACCAGACAGGGAATCCTTGACGAGCAGTACTTC. It is translated as CASSLTRQGILDEQYF. The receptor chain draws on TRBV7-9 and TRBJ2-7, with TRBD1 identical over 7 junction bases. The CDR1 and CDR2 encoded by the germline V gene (reference sequence) are SEHNR and FQNEAQ. Clipping removes 2 bases from V and 5 bases from J, with 12 as the unmatched junction base count. The CDR3 sequence holds 16 residues, the cysteine and phenylalanine included. Left in the record is the CDR3 DNA by itself, 48 bases read in frame from the first base.